Only one count was recorded for the clone carrying this T cell receptor beta chain. The target antigen is unknown. All trial patients relapsed after autologous stem cell transplantation. The source of the sample is a study of PD-1 blockade in classical Hodgkin lymphoma. Across the whole study: Treatment was intravenous nivolumab, 3 mg/kg every 2 weeks, until progression. The study, taken as a whole, reports: Newly diagnosed patients had diversity similar to the baseline diversity of complete responders.

Some clones are missing from TCRdb's copy, which holds only in-frame ones; the method was immunoSEQ multiplex PCR. The sample carries more than 25,000 clones, less than 75% recorded once. The trim removed 2 bases at V and 6 bases at J, leaving 15 bases unmatched. CDR3 size: 18 residues. The germline CDR1 and CDR2 sequences are SGHKS and YYEKEE (reference sequence). This receptor was obtained from a human donor with classical Hodgkin lymphoma. The chain has TRBV5-5 and TRBJ2-1, with 9 positions matching TRBD1. Source: peripheral blood mononuclear cells (PBMCs), taken before the second cycle of nivolumab. The CDR3 reads CASSLQGALGLTVNEQFF. CDR3 coding DNA: TGTGCCAGCAGCTTACAGGGGGCATTAGGGCTTACGGTCAATGAGCAGTTCTTC.